These T cell receptor beta chains were read from a single sample in a study of regulatory T cells in long-lasting Graves disease. In TCRdb, the multiplex PCR reads were re-called with MiXCR into one record per CDR3 protein. The repertoire holds roughly 400,000 distinct CDR3 sequences, with roughly 20% as singletons. The sample in question was peripheral blood mononuclear cells (PBMCs), obtained when the disease was refractory, from a patient treated with antithyroid drugs. Receptors were obtained from a female donor with Graves disease. Both conserved end residues are part of each CDR3. D genes are given only for firm matches. A row's size may be missing; if present it is once, few, many or a size class.

>TRBD1|many|TRBJ2-7|TRBV7-2
CASSFPGQGTAYEQYF
TGTGCCAGCAGCTTTCCGGGACAGGGAACCGCCTACGAGCAGTACTTC
>TRBD1|few|TRBJ2-7|TRBV19
CASRETGISYEQYF
TGTGCCAGTAGGGAGACAGGGATCTCCTACGAGCAGTACTTC
>-|-|TRBJ2-5|TRBV27
CASRGGTGGQETQYF
TGTGCCAGCAGAGGGGGGACGGGGGGACAAGAGACCCAGTACTTC
>TRBD2|many|TRBJ2-7|TRBV12-3/TRBV12-4
CASSLTGLAGVFEQYF
TGTGCCAGCAGTTTAACGGGACTAGCGGGAGTATTCGAGCAGTACTTC
>-|many|TRBJ1-2|TRBV2
CASSVVYGYTF
TGTGCCAGCAGTGTGGTTTATGGCTACACCTTC
>-|many|TRBJ1-2|TRBV30
CAGGYGYTF
TGTGCCGGGGGTTATGGCTACACCTTC
>-|many|TRBJ2-5|TRBV7-2
CASSLLETQYF
TGTGCCAGCAGCTTATTGGAGACCCAGTACTTC
>-|-|TRBJ2-5|TRBV9
CASSYGPNEQETQYF
TGTGCCAGCTCCTACGGGCCAAACGAACAAGAGACCCAGTACTTC
>-|few|TRBJ1-2|TRBV29-1
CSVVLDYGYTF
TGCAGCGTAGTCCTGGACTATGGCTACACCTTC
>TRBD2|few|TRBJ2-2|TRBV24-1
CATGAGLVGELFF
TGTGCCACTGGTGCCGGACTAGTCGGGGAGCTGTTTTTT
>-|-|TRBJ1-5|TRBV20-1
CSARVQGQQPQHF
TGCAGTGCTAGAGTGCAGGGGCAACAGCCCCAGCATTTT
>TRBD1|few|TRBJ1-4|TRBV6-1
CASSDTPGTGSEKLFF
TGTGCCAGCAGTGATACCCCCGGGACAGGCAGTGAAAAACTGTTTTTT
>TRBD1|many|TRBJ1-2|TRBV12-3/TRBV12-4
CASSQGQGHGYTF
TGTGCCAGCAGCCAGGGACAGGGACATGGCTACACCTTC
>TRBD2|-|TRBJ2-2|TRBV27
CASSFFGGSPGELFF
TGTGCCAGCAGTTTTTTCGGCGGGAGCCCCGGGGAGCTGTTTTTT
>TRBD1|-|TRBJ2-7|TRBV29-1
CSAEGAVGMTYEQYF
TGCAGCGCCGAGGGGGCCGTGGGAATGACCTACGAGCAGTACTTC
>-|many|TRBJ2-7|TRBV27
CASRLLEGGGKQYF
TGTGCCAGCAGACTCCTTGAGGGCGGAGGAAAGCAGTACTTC
>-|few|TRBJ2-7|TRBV9
CASSVGSSNYEQYF
TGTGCCAGCAGCGTAGGGAGTAGTAACTACGAGCAGTACTTC
>TRBD2|few|TRBJ2-5|TRBV20-1
CSARTRLAGGPETQYF
TGCAGTGCTAGAACCAGACTAGCGGGAGGTCCAGAGACCCAGTACTTC
>-|many|TRBJ2-7|TRBV28
CASSWASNEQYF
TGTGCCAGCAGTTGGGCTTCCAACGAGCAGTACTTC
>-|few|TRBJ2-7|TRBV6-2/TRBV6-3
CASSFPTGEQYF
TGTGCCAGCAGTTTTCCGACCGGCGAGCAGTACTTC
>-|-|TRBJ2-5|TRBV20-1
CSARPDGEETQYF
TGCAGTGCTAGACCCGATGGGGAAGAGACCCAGTACTTC
>-|few|TRBJ1-1|TRBV6-1
CASRQGQLSTGAFF
TGTGCCAGCAGGCAAGGTCAACTGAGCACTGGAGCTTTCTTT
>TRBD2|-|TRBJ2-5|TRBV20-1
CSARDYGTSGYQETQYF
TGCAGTGCTAGAGATTATGGGACTAGCGGTTACCAAGAGACCCAGTACTTC
>TRBD1|many|TRBJ1-5|TRBV10-3
CAISEGGTVGQPQHF
TGTGCCATCAGTGAAGGGGGGACAGTTGGGCAGCCCCAGCATTTT
>TRBD1|many|TRBJ2-5|TRBV28
CASTNGTEYQETQYF
TGTGCCAGCACTAACGGGACAGAGTACCAAGAGACCCAGTACTTC
>-|few|TRBJ1-5|TRBV6-2/TRBV6-3
CASSYGGWSNQPQHF
TGTGCCAGCAGTTACGGGGGTTGGAGCAATCAGCCCCAGCATTTT
>-|few|TRBJ2-6|TRBV27
CASKRISGASVLTF
TGTGCCAGCAAACGCATCTCTGGGGCCAGCGTCCTGACTTTC
>-|-|TRBJ2-5|TRBV14
CASSQDLDAPPYF
TGTGCCAGCAGCCAAGACTTGGACGCTCCCCCGTACTTC
>TRBD1|few|TRBJ1-2|TRBV29-1
CSVSTGEGYGYTF
TGCAGCGTGTCGACAGGGGAGGGTTATGGCTACACCTTC
>-|-|TRBJ2-7|TRBV4-1
CASSHPGRGDEQYF
TGCGCCAGCAGCCATCCGGGACGGGGAGACGAGCAGTACTTC
>TRBD1|-|TRBJ1-1|TRBV5-1
CASSPTGTGDMDTEAFF
TGCGCCAGCAGCCCAACCGGGACAGGAGACATGGACACTGAAGCTTTCTTT
>TRBD1|-|TRBJ1-3|TRBV18
CASSPMGQGMVGNTIYF
TGTGCCAGCTCACCGATGGGACAGGGGATGGTTGGAAACACCATATATTTT
>-|few|TRBJ2-7|TRBV6-5
CASSYSRESYF
TGTGCCAGCAGTTACTCCCGGGAGTCGTACTTC
>-|many|TRBJ1-2|TRBV3-1
CASSHWTELLYTF
TGTGCCAGCAGCCACTGGACAGAACTCCTTTACACCTTC
>-|few|TRBJ2-7|TRBV6-2/TRBV6-3
CASSYGSYLYEQYF
TGTGCCAGCAGTTACGGCAGTTACCTCTACGAGCAGTACTTC
>TRBD2|few|TRBJ2-5|TRBV5-6
CASSFQSSGRAGKTQYF
TGTGCCAGCAGCTTCCAGTCTAGCGGGAGGGCCGGGAAGACCCAGTACTTC
>-|few|TRBJ1-5|TRBV18
CASSITRGSNQPQHF
TGTGCCAGCTCGATCACCAGGGGAAGCAATCAGCCCCAGCATTTT
>-|many|TRBJ1-1|TRBV7-9
CASSYELNTEAFF
TGTGCCAGCAGTTACGAACTGAACACTGAAGCTTTCTTT
>-|-|TRBJ1-4|TRBV7-2
CASSLAPPGDNEKLFF
TGTGCCAGCAGCTTAGCGCCCCCAGGGGACAATGAAAAACTGTTTTTT
>-|many|TRBJ2-7|TRBV6-2/TRBV6-3
CASSYQGSALIPNEQYF
TGTGCCAGCAGTTATCAGGGTAGCGCCCTGATACCCAACGAGCAGTACTTC
>TRBD2|-|TRBJ2-7|TRBV27
CASSTTSGTFYEQYF
TGTGCCAGCAGCACAACTAGCGGAACTTTCTACGAGCAGTACTTC
>TRBD2|many|TRBJ2-7|TRBV6-1
CASSPGTSGRYEQYF
TGTGCCAGCAGTCCCGGGACTAGCGGGAGGTACGAGCAGTACTTC
>-|few|TRBJ1-5|TRBV2
CASSELSQNQPQHF
TGTGCCAGCAGTGAACTTTCCCAAAATCAGCCCCAGCATTTT
>-|-|TRBJ2-6|TRBV7-9
CASSSTLSGANVLTF
TGTGCCAGCAGCTCCACTCTCTCTGGGGCCAACGTCCTGACTTTC
>-|many|TRBJ1-1|TRBV20-1
CSAREGRSNTEAFF
TGCAGTGCTAGAGAGGGCAGATCGAACACTGAAGCTTTCTTT
>-|once|TRBJ2-2|TRBV4-3
CASSQDWSVGELFF
TGCGCCAGCAGCCAAGATTGGAGTGTCGGGGAGCTGTTTTTT
>-|many|TRBJ1-5|TRBV28
CASSFEGGIYQPQHF
TGTGCCAGCAGTTTCGAGGGGGGAATCTATCAGCCCCAGCATTTT
>-|many|TRBJ1-1|TRBV11-2
CASSGNLQILNTEAFF
TGTGCCAGCAGCGGAAACCTACAGATACTGAACACTGAAGCTTTCTTT
>-|-|TRBJ2-5|TRBV20-1
CSARHVQETQYF
TGCAGTGCTAGACACGTGCAAGAGACCCAGTACTTC